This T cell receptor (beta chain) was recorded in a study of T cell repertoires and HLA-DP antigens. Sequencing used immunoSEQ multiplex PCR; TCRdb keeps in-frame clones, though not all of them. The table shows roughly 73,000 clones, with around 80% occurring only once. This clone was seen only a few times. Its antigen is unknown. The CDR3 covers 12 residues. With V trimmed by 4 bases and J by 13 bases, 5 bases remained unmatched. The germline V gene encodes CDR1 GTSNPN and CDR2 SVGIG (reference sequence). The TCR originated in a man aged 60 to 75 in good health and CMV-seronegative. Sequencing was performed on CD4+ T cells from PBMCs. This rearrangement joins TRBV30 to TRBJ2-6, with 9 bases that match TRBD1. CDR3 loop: CAWTTGGSVLTF. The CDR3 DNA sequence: TGTGCCTGGACTACAGGGGGCTCGGTCCTGACTTTC.